This T cell receptor beta chain originates from a study of blood T cell repertoires in COVID-19. Produced via immunoSEQ multiplex PCR; TCRdb's table is partial and in-frame only. Of approximately 70,000 clones detected, approximately 91% appear once; the ten largest clones hold 2% to 3%. The CDR3 loop spans 15 amino acids. Germline CDR1 is SGHDT and CDR2 is YYEEEE. Losses at the gene ends were 3 bases for V and 5 bases for J; bases not matched to a gene: 5. The material sequenced was peripheral blood. The TCR was taken from a man in his fifties with COVID-19, enrolled during active disease. The rearrangement uses TRBV5-6 and TRBJ2-5, with TRBD1 matching 12 bases. CDR3 bases: TGTGCCAGCAGCTGGGGGACAGGGGGCGCGGAGACCCAGTACTTC. Its translation is CASSWGTGGAETQYF.